Below are 11 T cell receptor beta chains sequenced from a single sample in a study of response to subunit inactivated influenza vaccine (dated by TCRdb to the late 2010s). Library preparation used RT-PCR. TCRdb shows the sequencer as Illumina HiSeq 2500. TCRdb ran its own pipeline on the public reads, namely fastp trimming at Q25 and MiXCR clone calling, and kept in-frame beta chains. Duplicate CDR3 protein sequences are folded into a single record with the most common DNA and genes. The sample table shows 860,000 or so distinct CDR3 sequences, and roughly 20% are seen once. Roughly 10% of the sample lies in the top ten. Sample: PBMCs from blood, taken around 5 days after vaccination. These receptors were taken from a man aged 45-60 years who received an inactivated influenza vaccine. Donor details come from another sample of the same person, matched by shared clones.

V and J are TRBV30 and TRBJ1-1, with D uncertain. V lost 2 bases to trimming and J lost 3 bases, with 4 bases between them. This CDR3 has 11 amino acids. CDR1 is GTSNPN, CDR2 SVGIG, per germline (reference sequence). The CDR3: CAWSYDTEAFF. The CDR3 DNA is TGTGCCTGGAGTTACGACACTGAAGCTTTCTTT. Full variable domain (remainder filled in from reference TRBV30 and TRBJ1-1): SQTIHQWPATLVQPVGSPLSLECTVEGTSNPNLYWYRQAAGRGLQLLFYSVGIGQISSEVPQNLSASRPQDRQFILSSKKLLLSDSGFYLCAWSYDTEAFFGQGTRLTVV.

This clonotype was seen a few times. The V gene is TRBV5-1, the J gene TRBJ2-5, with TRBD1 matching 7 bases. The length of the CDR3 is 15 residues. With 5 bases clipped from V and 5 bases from J, the junction kept 12 bases outside the gene matches. Germline CDR1 is SGHRS and CDR2 is YFSETQ. This chain's CDR3 is CASRTQGVGFETQYF. In DNA form, the CDR3 reads TGCGCCAGCAGGACTCAGGGGGTCGGATTCGAGACCCAGTACTTC.

The CDR3 DNA reads TGCGCCAGCAGCTTGGAGACAGTCTCCTACAATGAGCAGTTCTTC. Encoded protein: CASSLETVSYNEQFF. The V and J genes are TRBV5-1 and TRBJ2-1; tentatively, D is TRBD1 (5 bases). The CDR3 has 15 amino acids. V lost 0 bases and J 0 bases, leaving 7 bases between the germline ends. Germline V gene sequence: CDR1 SGHRS, CDR2 YFSETQ.

There are a few counts of this clonotype. The chain couples TRBV7-2 to TRBJ1-2; 10 nucleotides align to TRBD1. With 3 bases clipped from V and 4 bases from J, the junction kept 5 bases outside the gene matches. This CDR3 contains 15 residues. CDR1 is SGHTA and CDR2 is FQGNSA in the germline V gene. The CDR3: CASSLGTGVVYGYTF. DNA for the CDR3: TGTGCCAGCAGCTTGGGGACAGGGGTCGTCTATGGCTACACCTTC.

V gene TRBV12-3 or TRBV12-4 combines with J gene TRBJ2-1, with 9 bases identical to TRBD2. CDR3 length: 15 amino acids. The V and J ends lost 0 bases and 6 bases, in that order; junction bases with no gene match: 3. The CDR3 spells CASSLAGTSSNEQFF. The CDR3 nucleotides are TGTGCCAGCAGTTTAGCGGGGACTAGCAGCAATGAGCAGTTCTTC.

V gene TRBV29-1 combines with J gene TRBJ2-2; weak D call: TRBD2 (5 bases). V lost 6 bases to trimming and J lost 7 bases, with 9 bases between them. Germline V lookup: CDR1 SQVTM, CDR2 ANQGSEA. This CDR3 contains 11 residues. CDR3 in amino acids: CSVGVHGELFF. The CDR3 DNA reads TGCAGCGTGGGAGTTCACGGGGAGCTGTTTTTT.

This clonotype was seen only a few times. The chain joins TRBV28 to TRBJ2-7; 8 bases match TRBD2. Germline V gene data show CDR1 as MDHEN and CDR2 as SYDVKM. Unmatched junction bases numbered 14, after V lost 3 bases and J lost 1 base. This CDR3 spans 18 amino acids. Written as DNA, the CDR3 is TGTGCCAGCAGTTTCTCTGCGGGAGGAGGAGGCAGGTCCTACGAGCAGTACTTC. Amino acids: CASSFSAGGGGRSYEQYF.

This chain connects TRBV12-3 or TRBV12-4 to TRBJ2-3; D remains ambiguous. Trimming removed 5 bases at V and 1 base at J, with 10 bases between. The CDR3 has 14 residues. The CDR3 nucleotides read TGTGCCAGCAGTCCGGTAGGACGCACAGATACGCAGTATTTT. It yields the protein CASSPVGRTDTQYF.

The chain couples TRBV20-1 to TRBJ1-6, with TRBD1 matching 10 bases. From germline, CDR1 is DFQATT and CDR2 SNEGSKA (reference sequence). V was pared by 5 bases and J by 14 bases, with 12 bases of the junction left unmatched. There are 14 residues in the CDR3. Written as DNA, the CDR3 is TGCAGTGCTCCACCCTCCGGGACAGGGGATGCCCTCCACTTT. This encodes CSAPPSGTGDALHF.

The chain joins TRBV10-3 to TRBJ2-7; TRBD1 matches at 9 bases. Germline-derived CDR1 and CDR2 are ENHRY and SYGVKD. The CDR3 is 14 residues long. V was pared by 6 bases and J by 1 base, with 4 bases of the junction left unmatched. The CDR3 region has the DNA TGTGCCATCAGGGACAGGGGAGGGTCCTACGAGCAGTACTTC. Protein: CAIRDRGGSYEQYF.

Notes on this clonotype: Its ends do not fully match the called genes, so a read error is possible. This chain joins TRBV6-5 and TRBJ1-4; D unclear. Germline assignment: CDR1 MNHEY and CDR2 SVGAGI. This CDR3 contains 14 residues. CDR3 nucleotides: TGTGCCAGCAGTTACCGACTTGAAGATGAAAGACTGTTTTTT. Its protein product is CASSYRLEDERLFF.